A selection of T cell receptor beta chains follows, all from one sample in a study of blood T cell repertoires in COVID-19. Produced via immunoSEQ multiplex PCR; TCRdb's table is partial and in-frame only. Seen here are around 300,000 clones, about 83% observed once, and the top ten hold about 6.1%. The sequencing sample was made of PBMCs or T cells enriched from blood (not recorded which). The source of these receptors is a woman aged 40 to 49 who had recovered from COVID-19. Each CDR3 is given with its conserved first and last residue. Each record gives: clone size, J gene, V gene, D gene, CDR3 length, CDR3 protein, CDR3 DNA. D genes are given only for firm matches. Clone size is given for some rows only: seen once, a few or many times, or a class if the clone is expanded.

>-|TRBJ2-2|TRBV2|-|13
CASTQVNTGELFF
TGTGCCAGCACACAGGTCAACACCGGGGAGCTGTTTTTT
>many|TRBJ1-2|TRBV18|TRBD1|15
CASSPRDSTDYGYTF
TGTGCCAGCTCACCCCGGGACAGTACTGACTATGGCTACACCTTC
>-|TRBJ1-3|TRBV19|-|15
CASSRGDLSGNTIYF
TGTGCCAGTTCCCGGGGGGACCTCTCTGGAAACACCATATATTTT
>-|TRBJ1-4|TRBV7-9|TRBD1|14
CASSRGQGDEKLFF
TGTGCCAGCAGCCGAGGACAGGGGGATGAAAAACTGTTTTTT
>-|TRBJ1-4|TRBV5-5|-|14
CASSLRGINEKLFF
TGTGCCAGCAGCCTTAGGGGGATTAATGAAAAACTGTTTTTT
>-|TRBJ2-1|TRBV7-2|TRBD2|16
CASSLGGLAGAGEQFF
TGTGCCAGCAGCTTAGGAGGACTAGCGGGAGCAGGTGAGCAGTTCTTC
>-|TRBJ1-1|TRBV4-3|TRBD1|17
CASSQQGQRRMNTEAFF
TGCGCCAGCAGCCAACAGGGACAGAGACGTATGAACACTGAAGCTTTCTTT
>-|TRBJ1-3|TRBV18|-|15
CASSPSALSGNTIYF
TGTGCCAGCTCACCATCAGCGCTCTCTGGAAACACCATATATTTT
>once|TRBJ2-7|TRBV5-1|-|15
CASSAGVVASYEQYF
TGCGCCAGCAGCGCCGGGGTTGTGGCCTCCTACGAGCAGTACTTC
>-|TRBJ2-4|TRBV13|-|14
CASAEGVAKNIQYF
TGTGCCAGCGCGGAAGGTGTGGCCAAAAACATTCAGTACTTC
>-|TRBJ2-1|TRBV5-1|TRBD2|15
CASSFSGRARNEQFF
TGCGCCAGCAGCTTTAGCGGGAGGGCCCGAAATGAGCAGTTCTTC
>-|TRBJ2-7|TRBV6-4|-|13
CASILADAYEQYF
TGTGCCAGCATACTAGCCGACGCCTACGAGCAGTACTTC
>-|TRBJ1-5|TRBV27|TRBD1|15
CASRGQGASYQPQHF
TGTGCCAGCCGGGGACAGGGGGCTTCCTATCAGCCCCAGCATTTT
>-|TRBJ2-5|TRBV5-1|TRBD2|16
CASSAGTSGRGGTQYF
TGCGCCAGCAGCGCTGGGACTAGCGGGAGAGGGGGGACCCAGTACTTC
>-|TRBJ1-5|TRBV28|-|15
CASSLLGNSNQPQHF
TGTGCCAGCAGTTTACTCGGGAATAGCAATCAGCCCCAGCATTTT
>-|TRBJ2-5|TRBV7-9|-|10
CASSPKTQYF
TGTGCCAGCAGCCCCAAGACCCAGTACTTC
>-|TRBJ1-2|TRBV28|TRBD1|12
CASSTGAPGYTF
TGTGCCAGCAGTACAGGGGCTCCCGGCTACACCTTC
>-|TRBJ1-2|TRBV5-6|-|14
CASSPPTAGYGYTF
TGTGCCAGCAGCCCTCCGACAGCGGGCTATGGCTACACCTTC
>-|TRBJ2-5|TRBV2|TRBD2|15
CASSRVLAGAETQYF
TGTGCCAGCAGTAGGGTACTAGCGGGAGCAGAGACCCAGTACTTC
>-|TRBJ2-1|TRBV2|-|15
CASSPVPIGSDEQFF
TGTGCCAGCAGCCCGGTCCCTATTGGTTCGGATGAGCAGTTCTTC
>once|TRBJ1-6|TRBV5-1|-|14
CASSLAPGGSPLHF
TGCGCCAGCAGCTTGGCCCCGGGGGGTTCACCCCTCCACTTT
>once|TRBJ2-7|TRBV28|TRBD1|15
CASSHPDRGSYEQYF
TGTGCCAGCAGCCATCCGGACAGGGGCTCCTACGAGCAGTACTTC
>-|TRBJ1-5|TRBV19|TRBD1|16
CASSIVPGGGRIYQHF
TGTGCCAGTAGTATAGTGCCGGGAGGGGGCCGTATTTACCAGCATTTT
>-|TRBJ2-2|TRBV19|-|17
CASSIIGSVLGTGELFF
TGTGCCAGTAGTATTATCGGGAGTGTTTTGGGCACCGGGGAGCTGTTTTTT
>-|TRBJ2-5|TRBV7-2|-|12
CASSVGRQTQYF
TGTGCCAGCAGTGTGGGGAGGCAGACCCAGTACTTC
>-|TRBJ2-7|TRBV29-1|-|13
CSVGAGTSYEQYF
TGCAGCGTTGGGGCGGGGACTTCCTACGAGCAGTACTTC
>-|TRBJ2-7|TRBV9|-|15
CASSARQAGPFEQYF
TGTGCCAGCAGCGCCCGGCAAGCAGGGCCATTCGAGCAGTACTTC
>-|TRBJ2-3|TRBV7-9|-|15
CASSTTGIGTDTQYF
TGTGCCAGCAGCACCACAGGGATAGGCACAGATACGCAGTATTTT
>few|TRBJ1-3|TRBV28|-|12
CASREGVNTIYF
TGTGCCAGCAGGGAAGGGGTAAACACCATATATTTT
>-|TRBJ2-2|TRBV24-1|-|13
CATSDSTAGELFF
TGTGCCACCAGTGATTCGACTGCCGGGGAGCTGTTTTTT
>-|TRBJ1-1|TRBV4-3|-|13
CASSQHTNTEAFF
TGCGCCAGCAGCCAACATACTAACACTGAAGCTTTCTTT
>-|TRBJ2-5|TRBV5-4|TRBD2|15
CASSGVSGTQETQYF
TGTGCCAGCAGCGGAGTTAGCGGGACTCAAGAGACCCAGTACTTC
>-|TRBJ2-7|TRBV15|-|16
CATSRDRGTATYEQYF
TGTGCCACCAGCAGAGATCGGGGGACCGCAACCTACGAGCAGTACTTC
>-|TRBJ1-2|TRBV4-1|-|14
CASSQDRVNYGYTF
TGCGCCAGCAGCCAAGACAGGGTAAACTATGGCTACACCTTC
>-|TRBJ1-2|TRBV12-3/TRBV12-4|-|13
CASSLSGPGGYTF
TGTGCCAGCAGTTTGTCAGGCCCGGGGGGCTACACCTTC
>few|TRBJ2-7|TRBV30|TRBD1|14
CAWSDRGVPYEQYF
TGTGCCTGGTCGGACAGGGGAGTTCCCTACGAGCAGTACTTC
>-|TRBJ2-7|TRBV9|-|13
CASSVAPSGEQYF
TGTGCCAGCAGCGTAGCTCCCTCAGGCGAGCAGTACTTC
>-|TRBJ2-2|TRBV7-9|-|15
CASSLLRTSTGELFF
TGTGCCAGCAGCTTACTTCGGACAAGCACCGGGGAGCTGTTTTTT
>-|TRBJ2-7|TRBV6-2/TRBV6-3|-|13
CASSYEAPGEQYF
TGTGCCAGCAGTTACGAAGCTCCGGGTGAGCAGTACTTC
>once|TRBJ2-2|TRBV5-1|-|15
CASTYSGHNTGELFF
TGCGCCAGCACCTATTCGGGACACAACACCGGGGAGCTGTTTTTT
>once|TRBJ2-7|TRBV6-1|TRBD2|15
CASSLLAGETYEQYF
TGTGCCAGCAGCTTACTAGCGGGGGAGACCTACGAGCAGTACTTC
>-|TRBJ2-3|TRBV28|TRBD2|15
CASENVSGGTDTQYF
TGTGCCAGCGAAAACGTAAGCGGGGGCACAGATACGCAGTATTTT
>-|TRBJ2-5|TRBV12-3/TRBV12-4|-|13
CASSWQVGETQYF
TGTGCCAGCAGTTGGCAGGTTGGAGAGACCCAGTACTTC
>-|TRBJ2-1|TRBV13|TRBD2|18
CASSLGLGGGSTYNEQFF
TGTGCCAGCAGCTTAGGTCTTGGCGGGGGGTCTACCTACAATGAGCAGTTCTTC
>-|TRBJ2-5|TRBV7-2|-|13
CASSLGGRETQYF
TGTGCCAGCAGCTTAGGTGGGAGGGAGACCCAGTACTTC
>-|TRBJ2-3|TRBV4-2|-|14
CASTPGSSTDTQYF
TGTGCCAGCACCCCCGGTTCTAGCACAGATACGCAGTATTTT
>-|TRBJ1-1|TRBV18|TRBD1|14
CASSPGQENTEAFF
TGTGCCAGCTCACCGGGACAGGAGAACACTGAAGCTTTCTTT
>-|TRBJ2-1|TRBV19|-|13
CASSTTRENEQFF
TGTGCCAGTAGTACGACGCGGGAAAATGAGCAGTTCTTC
>-|TRBJ1-1|TRBV25-1|-|15
CASSPTRAGDTEAFF
TGTGCCAGCAGTCCTACCAGGGCGGGGGACACTGAAGCTTTCTTT
>-|TRBJ1-5|TRBV10-3|TRBD1|15
CATQGQPYSNQPQHF
TGTGCCACCCAGGGACAGCCTTATAGCAATCAGCCCCAGCATTTT
>few|TRBJ2-5|TRBV3-1/TRBV3-2|TRBD1|18
CASSEFRGRDAVGETQYF
TGTGCCAGCAGCGAGTTCAGGGGGCGCGACGCGGTTGGAGAGACCCAGTACTTC
>-|TRBJ1-1|TRBV3-1/TRBV3-2|-|12
CASSQAGTEAFF
TGTGCCAGCAGCCAAGCAGGCACTGAAGCTTTCTTT
>-|TRBJ1-1|TRBV5-1|-|15
CASSLERGMNTEAFF
TGCGCCAGCAGCTTGGAAAGGGGGATGAACACTGAAGCTTTCTTT
>-|TRBJ2-7|TRBV28|-|15
CASGGTASFSYEQYF
TGTGCCAGCGGGGGGACAGCCTCTTTCTCCTACGAGCAGTACTTC
>-|TRBJ2-3|TRBV19|TRBD2|14
CASSLAGAFDTQYF
TGTGCCAGTAGTCTAGCGGGAGCGTTCGATACGCAGTATTTT